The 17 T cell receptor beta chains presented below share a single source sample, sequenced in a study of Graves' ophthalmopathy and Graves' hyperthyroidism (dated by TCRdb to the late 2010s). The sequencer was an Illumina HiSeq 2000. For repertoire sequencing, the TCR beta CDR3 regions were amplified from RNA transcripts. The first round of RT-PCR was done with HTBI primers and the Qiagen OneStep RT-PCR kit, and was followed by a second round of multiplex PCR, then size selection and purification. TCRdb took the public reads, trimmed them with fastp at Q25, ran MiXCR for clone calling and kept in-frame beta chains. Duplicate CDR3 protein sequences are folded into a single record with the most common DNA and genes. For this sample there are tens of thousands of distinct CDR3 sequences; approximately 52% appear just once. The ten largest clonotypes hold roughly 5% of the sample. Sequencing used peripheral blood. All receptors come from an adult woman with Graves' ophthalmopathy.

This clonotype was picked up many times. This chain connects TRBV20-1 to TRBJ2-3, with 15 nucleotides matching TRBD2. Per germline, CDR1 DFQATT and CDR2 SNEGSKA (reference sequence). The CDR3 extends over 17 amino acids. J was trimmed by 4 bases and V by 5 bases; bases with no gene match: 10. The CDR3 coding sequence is TGCAGTGCTGCCCCCGGACTAGCGGGAGGGAAACCAGATACGCAGTATTTT. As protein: CSAAPGLAGGKPDTQYF.

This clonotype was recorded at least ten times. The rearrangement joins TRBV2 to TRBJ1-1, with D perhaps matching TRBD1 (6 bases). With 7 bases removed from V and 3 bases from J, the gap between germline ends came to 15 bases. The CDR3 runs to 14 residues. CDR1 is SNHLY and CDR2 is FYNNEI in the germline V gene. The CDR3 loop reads CASTLQGTDTEAFF. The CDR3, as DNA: TGTGCCAGCACCTTACAGGGCACGGACACTGAAGCTTTCTTT.

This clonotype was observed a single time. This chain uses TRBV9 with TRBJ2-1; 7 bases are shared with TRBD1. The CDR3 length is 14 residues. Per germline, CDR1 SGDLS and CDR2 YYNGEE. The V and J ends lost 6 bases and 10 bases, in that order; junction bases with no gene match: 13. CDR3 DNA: TGTGCCAGCAAGACAGGGTGGGACACCGGGGAGCAGTTCTTC. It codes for CASKTGWDTGEQFF.

The CDR3 nucleotides are TGCAGTGCTAGGGACGGGGACCGAGTCTACGAGCAGTACTTC. Its translation is CSARDGDRVYEQYF. V gene TRBV20-1 combines with J gene TRBJ2-7, with D perhaps matching TRBD1 or TRBD2 (5 bases each). V lost 3 bases and J lost 3, with 15 bases in between. In germline, CDR1 is DFQATT, CDR2 SNEGSKA (reference sequence). CDR3 length equals 14 residues.

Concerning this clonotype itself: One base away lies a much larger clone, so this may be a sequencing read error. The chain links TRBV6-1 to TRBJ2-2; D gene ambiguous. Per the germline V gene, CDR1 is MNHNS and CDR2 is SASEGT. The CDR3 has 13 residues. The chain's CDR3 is CASGELRAGELFF. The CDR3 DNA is TGTGCCAGCGGTGAATTGAGAGCCGGGGAGCTGTTTTTT.

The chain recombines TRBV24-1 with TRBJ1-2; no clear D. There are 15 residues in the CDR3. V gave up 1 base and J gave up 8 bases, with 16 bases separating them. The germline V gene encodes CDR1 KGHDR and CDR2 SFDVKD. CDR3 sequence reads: CATSDFTERERGYTF. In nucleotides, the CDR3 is TGTGCCACCAGTGATTTCACCGAGAGAGAGAGAGGCTACACCTTC.

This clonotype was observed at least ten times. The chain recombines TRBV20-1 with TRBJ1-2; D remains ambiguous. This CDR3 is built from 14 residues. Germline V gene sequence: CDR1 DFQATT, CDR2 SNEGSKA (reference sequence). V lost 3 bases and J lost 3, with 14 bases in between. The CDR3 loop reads CSASLPDGDYGYTF. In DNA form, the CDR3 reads TGCAGTGCTAGCTTACCGGACGGGGACTATGGCTACACCTTC.

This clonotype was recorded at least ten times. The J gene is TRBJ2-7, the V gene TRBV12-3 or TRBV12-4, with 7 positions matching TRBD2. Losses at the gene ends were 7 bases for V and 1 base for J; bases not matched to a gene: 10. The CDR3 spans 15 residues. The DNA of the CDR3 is TGTGCCAGCACTCCATTCGGGGGAGGGTCCTACGAGCAGTACTTC. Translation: CASTPFGGGSYEQYF.

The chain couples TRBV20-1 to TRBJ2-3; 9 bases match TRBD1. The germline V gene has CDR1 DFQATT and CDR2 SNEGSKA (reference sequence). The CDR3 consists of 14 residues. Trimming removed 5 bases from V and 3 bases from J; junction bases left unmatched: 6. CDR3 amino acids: CSAEGQGGTDTQYF. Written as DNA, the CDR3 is TGCAGTGCTGAGGGACAGGGAGGGACAGATACGCAGTATTTT.

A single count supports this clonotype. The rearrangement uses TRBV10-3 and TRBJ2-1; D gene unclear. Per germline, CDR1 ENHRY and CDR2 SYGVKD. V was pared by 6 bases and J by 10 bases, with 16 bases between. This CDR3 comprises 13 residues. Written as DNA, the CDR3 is TGTGCCATCAGCCGAGGTAACACCGGGGAGCAGTTCTTC. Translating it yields CAISRGNTGEQFF.

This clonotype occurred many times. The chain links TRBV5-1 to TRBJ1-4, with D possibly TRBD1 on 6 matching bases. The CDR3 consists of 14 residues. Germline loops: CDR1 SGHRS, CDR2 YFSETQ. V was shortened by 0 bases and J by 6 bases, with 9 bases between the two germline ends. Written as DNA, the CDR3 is TGCGCCAGCAGCTTGGGGGGGGCCGATGAAAAACTGTTTTTT. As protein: CASSLGGADEKLFF.

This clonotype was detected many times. The CDR3 loop is CASSQITGVETQYF. Written as DNA, the CDR3 is TGCGCCAGCAGCCAAATAACAGGGGTAGAGACCCAGTACTTC. The V gene is TRBV4-1, the J gene TRBJ2-5; 7 bases match TRBD1. Germline CDR1 reads MGHRA; CDR2 reads YSYEKL. This CDR3 comprises 14 residues. The junction had 4 bases not matched to a gene; V was cut back by 2 bases and J by 4 bases.

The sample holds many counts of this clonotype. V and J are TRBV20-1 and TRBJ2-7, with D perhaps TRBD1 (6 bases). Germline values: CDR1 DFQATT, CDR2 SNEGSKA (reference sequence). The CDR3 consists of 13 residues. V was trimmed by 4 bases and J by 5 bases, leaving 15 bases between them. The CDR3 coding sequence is TGCAGTGCTAAGCGACAGGATTGGCACGAGCAGTACTTC. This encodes CSAKRQDWHEQYF.

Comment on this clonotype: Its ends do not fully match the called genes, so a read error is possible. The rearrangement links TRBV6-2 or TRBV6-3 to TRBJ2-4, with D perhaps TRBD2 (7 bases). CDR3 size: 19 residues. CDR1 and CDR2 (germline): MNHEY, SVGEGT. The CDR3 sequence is CASSYLDSKRGARVGIRYF. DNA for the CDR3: TGTGCCAGCAGTTACTTGGACAGTAAGCGGGGAGCCAGGGTAGGCATTCGGTACTTC.

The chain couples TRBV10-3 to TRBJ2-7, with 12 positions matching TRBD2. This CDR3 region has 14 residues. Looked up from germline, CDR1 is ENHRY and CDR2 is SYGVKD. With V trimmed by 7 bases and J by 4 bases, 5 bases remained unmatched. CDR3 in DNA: TGTGCCATCACCTCTAGCGGGAGGGTTTACGAGCAGTACTTC. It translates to CAITSSGRVYEQYF.

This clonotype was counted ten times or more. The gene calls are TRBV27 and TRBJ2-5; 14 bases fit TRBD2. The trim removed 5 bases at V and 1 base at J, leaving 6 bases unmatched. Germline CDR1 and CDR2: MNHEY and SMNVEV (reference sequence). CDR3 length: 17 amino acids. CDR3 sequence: CASSTGTSGSGQETQYF. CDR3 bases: TGTGCCAGCAGTACCGGGACTAGCGGGAGCGGCCAAGAGACCCAGTACTTC.

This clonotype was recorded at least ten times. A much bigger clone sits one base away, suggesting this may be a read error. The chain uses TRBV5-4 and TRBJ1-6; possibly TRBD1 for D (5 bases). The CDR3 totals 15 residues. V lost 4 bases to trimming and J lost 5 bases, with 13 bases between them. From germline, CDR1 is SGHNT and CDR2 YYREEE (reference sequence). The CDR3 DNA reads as TGTGCCAGCAGCAGCGGGACTGCCCATAATTCACCCCTCCACTTT. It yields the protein CASSSGTAHNSPLHF.